The clone carrying this TCR beta chain was detected many times. Sample-barcoded 5' priming and a J-beta primer mix drove a second PCR of roughly 6 to 12 cycles. TCRdb recomputed calls from the 5' RACE reads with MiXCR, one row per CDR3 protein. The table lists hundreds of thousands of distinct CDR3 sequences, approximately 30% of them singletons. These data are taken from a study of blood T cells in healthy people across ages. V was clipped by 6 bases and J by 6 bases; unmatched bases: 7. Germline assignment: CDR1 SGHTA and CDR2 FQGNSA. The CDR3 covers 13 residues. Source material: blood. The rearrangement joins TRBV7-2 to TRBJ1-2, with TRBD1 identical over 7 bases. This TCR derives from a woman older than 75 in good health. The CDR3 protein is CASRWTGTDGYTF. CDR3 in DNA: TGTGCCAGCAGGTGGACCGGGACAGATGGCTACACCTTC.